These T cell receptor beta chains were read from a single sample in a study of CD8+ T cells in alopecia areata. Here immunoSEQ multiplex PCR was the method, and the copy in TCRdb shows in-frame clones only, minus some. The sample contains roughly 100,000 clones, around 59% of which appear only once. Sequencing used CD4+ T cells sorted from blood. The receptors here all came from a human donor in good health. Each CDR3 is given with its conserved first and last residue. D genes are given only for firm matches. Clone size is stated in some rows and not others, as once, few, many or a class when expanded.

v_call,j_call,clone_size,d_call,cdr3_nt,cdr3_aa
TRBV2,TRBJ1-1,-,TRBD1,TGTGCCAGCAGTGAAGCGGGGGACAGGACGGCTTTCTTT,CASSEAGDRTAFF
TRBV2,TRBJ2-4,-,-,TGTGCCAGCAGTGAAGGTCCGGGGGACAAAAACATTCAGTACTTC,CASSEGPGDKNIQYF
TRBV9,TRBJ1-2,-,-,TGTGCCAGCAGCGTCGAAGAGCGAGGCTATGGCTACACCTTC,CASSVEERGYGYTF
TRBV11-2,TRBJ2-1,-,-,TGTGCCAGCAGCTTAGTGAGGGGTGAGCAGTTCTTC,CASSLVRGEQFF
TRBV29-1,TRBJ2-1,-,-,TGCAGCGTTGGATTGGGACATGGGCAGTTCTTC,CSVGLGHGQFF
TRBV5-5,TRBJ1-5,few,TRBD1,TGTGCCAGCAGCTTGGTGGCAGGGGGAGGTCAGCCCCAGCATTTT,CASSLVAGGGQPQHF
TRBV5-4,TRBJ2-7,-,TRBD2,TGTGCCAGCACCCGTAGCGGGGGGGCGGGAGAGCAGTACTTC,CASTRSGGAGEQYF
TRBV2,TRBJ2-3,-,-,TGTGCCAGCACCCGAGAGCAGGGGCGCTACGCGCAGTATTTT,CASTREQGRYAQYF
TRBV29-1,TRBJ2-3,few,TRBD2,TGCAGCGTTGCTGGGGAGGGACGAGGCACAGATACGCAGTATTTT,CSVAGEGRGTDTQYF
TRBV5-1,TRBJ2-5,few,-,TGCGCCAGCAGCTTGAACCAAGAGACCCAGTACTTC,CASSLNQETQYF
TRBV5-1,TRBJ1-1,-,-,TGCGCCAGCAGCTTGGGTCTGGGGATGAACACTGAAGCTTTCTTT,CASSLGLGMNTEAFF
TRBV13,TRBJ2-5,-,-,TGTGCCAGCAGCCGGACTCCCCGAGAGACCCAGTACTTC,CASSRTPRETQYF
TRBV25-1,TRBJ1-6,-,-,TGTGCCAGCAGTCCTCAAGGGGGACCGACTAGTTCACCCCTCCACTTT,CASSPQGGPTSSPLHF